The rows below give T cell receptor beta chains drawn from one sample of a study of cytomegalovirus exposure and HLA in healthy donors. Measured with immunoSEQ multiplex PCR; TCRdb has only the in-frame clones, and not every one. This sample has about 77,000 clones, with around three quarters found just once. Sequenced sample: PBMCs. Receptor source: a man in his forties or fifties in good health and CMV-seronegative. The CDR3 runs from the conserved cysteine through the conserved F or W. Fields, in order: clone size, V gene, D gene, J gene, CDR3 protein, CDR3 DNA. The D gene is left open where the match is weak. Rows give clone size only sometimes, using once, few, many, or a class for an expanded clone.

>-|TRBV4-1|TRBD2|TRBJ2-3
CASSQEGLVGGDTQYF
TGCGCCAGCAGCCAAGAGGGACTAGTGGGAGGAGATACGCAGTATTTT
>-|TRBV7-8|TRBD2|TRBJ2-1
CASSPTSGGPYNEQFF
TGTGCCAGCAGTCCGACTAGCGGGGGACCCTACAATGAGCAGTTCTTC
>-|TRBV5-6|-|TRBJ1-3
CASSLAGNSGNTIYF
TGTGCCAGCAGCTTGGCAGGGAACTCTGGAAACACCATATATTTT
>once|TRBV30|-|TRBJ2-1
CAWSRGSGVYNEQFF
TGTGCCTGGAGTAGGGGGAGCGGGGTCTACAATGAGCAGTTCTTC
>-|TRBV5-6|TRBD2|TRBJ2-1
CASSLPGGPQFF
TGTGCCAGCAGCTTGCCGGGAGGGCCCCAGTTCTTC
>-|TRBV29-1|TRBD2|TRBJ2-3
CSVVRPSGTGYTQYF
TGCAGCGTGGTCCGTCCTAGCGGGACTGGATATACGCAGTATTTT
>few|TRBV10-2|TRBD2|TRBJ2-5
CASRSGSETQYF
TGCGCCAGCAGGAGCGGGAGTGAGACCCAGTACTTC
>-|TRBV6-5|-|TRBJ2-3
CASSLNSNADTQYF
TGTGCCAGCAGCTTGAACAGCAATGCAGATACGCAGTATTTT
>-|TRBV6-5|-|TRBJ1-4
CASRRDEKLFF
TGTGCCAGCAGGCGAGATGAAAAACTGTTTTTT
>few|TRBV7-9|-|TRBJ2-7
CASSSDSSYEQYF
TGTGCCAGCAGCTCCGACAGCTCCTACGAGCAGTACTTC
>-|TRBV6-6|TRBD2|TRBJ2-1
CASSYSASGNEQFF
TGTGCCAGCAGTTACTCGGCTAGCGGGAATGAGCAGTTCTTC
>-|TRBV10-3|TRBD2|TRBJ2-1
CASDGTSGSNEQFF
TGTGCCAGCGATGGGACTAGCGGGAGTAATGAGCAGTTCTTC
>-|TRBV27|-|TRBJ2-7
CASSLAGSSYEQYF
TGTGCCAGCAGTTTAGCGGGAAGCTCCTACGAGCAGTACTTC
>-|TRBV7-3|-|TRBJ1-4
CASSLNRGEKLFF
TGTGCCAGCAGCTTAAATAGGGGCGAAAAACTGTTTTTT
>few|TRBV27|-|TRBJ2-1
CASSFLGDSYNEQFF
TGTGCCAGCAGTTTTTTAGGGGACTCCTACAATGAGCAGTTCTTC
>few|TRBV28|-|TRBJ1-4
CASSLTGQGLSNEKLFF
TGTGCCAGCAGTTTAACCGGCCAGGGGCTGTCTAATGAAAAACTGTTTTTT
>-|TRBV6-5|TRBD1|TRBJ2-2
CASSSFTTGTSGELFF
TGTGCCAGCAGTTCCTTCACGACAGGGACATCCGGGGAGCTGTTTTTT
>-|TRBV19|TRBD1|TRBJ1-5
CASRQTGVSNQPQHF
TGTGCCAGTAGGCAAACAGGGGTAAGCAATCAGCCCCAGCATTTT
>-|TRBV6-4|TRBD1|TRBJ1-1
CASSESGQGETEAFF
TGTGCCAGCAGTGAGTCGGGACAGGGGGAAACTGAAGCTTTCTTT
>-|TRBV30|-|TRBJ1-1
CAWAPSRAPEAFF
TGTGCCTGGGCCCCGTCCAGGGCCCCTGAAGCTTTCTTT
>-|TRBV5-1|TRBD1|TRBJ1-2
CASSLGGGDGYTF
TGCGCCAGCAGCTTAGGAGGGGGCGACGGCTACACCTTC
>once|TRBV7-8|-|TRBJ1-1
CASSLWANTEAFF
TGTGCCAGCAGCTTATGGGCGAACACTGAAGCTTTCTTT
>-|TRBV4-3|-|TRBJ2-7
CASSQAGGGVLYEQYF
TGCGCCAGCAGCCAAGCAGGAGGGGGCGTCCTGTACGAGCAGTACTTC
>medium-sized|TRBV4-3|TRBD2|TRBJ2-7
CASSQDWASGSSYEQYF
TGCGCCAGCAGCCAAGATTGGGCTAGCGGGAGCTCCTACGAGCAGTACTTC
>-|TRBV6-1|TRBD1|TRBJ1-2
CASSEPGQGGVYGYTF
TGTGCCAGCAGTGAGCCGGGACAGGGAGGGGTCTATGGCTACACCTTC
>-|TRBV2|-|TRBJ2-7
CASSGRISPGDEQYF
TGTGCCAGCAGTGGGAGAATAAGCCCAGGGGACGAGCAGTACTTC
>-|TRBV25-1|-|TRBJ1-5
CASSGEGQYQPQHF
TGTGCCAGCAGTGGGGAGGGGCAGTATCAGCCCCAGCATTTT
>-|TRBV10-2|-|TRBJ1-3
CASSEAQGTGNTIYF
TGCGCCAGCAGTGAGGCGCAGGGAACTGGAAACACCATATATTTT
>few|TRBV6-5|-|TRBJ1-5
CASRPQGINQPQHF
TGTGCCAGCAGACCACAGGGCATCAATCAGCCCCAGCATTTT
>-|TRBV18|-|TRBJ1-2
CASSPTLKGSIGYGYTF
TGTGCCAGCTCACCAACGTTAAAGGGGTCGATTGGATATGGCTACACCTTC
>-|TRBV5-1|TRBD2|TRBJ2-7
CASSRTSQSSYEQYF
TGCGCCAGCAGCCGGACTAGCCAGAGCTCCTACGAGCAGTACTTC
>-|TRBV7-6|TRBD1|TRBJ2-1
CASSSGTGGSLFPNEQFF
TGTGCCAGCAGCTCCGGGACAGGGGGGAGCTTATTCCCAAATGAGCAGTTCTTC
>-|TRBV6-6|-|TRBJ2-7
CASSPPGIAANEQYF
TGTGCCAGCAGTCCCCCGGGGATAGCGGCTAACGAGCAGTACTTC
>-|TRBV6-4|TRBD2|TRBJ2-1
CASSDSGLAGVGEQFF
TGTGCCAGCAGTGACTCGGGACTAGCGGGAGTGGGTGAGCAGTTCTTC
>-|TRBV7-9|TRBD1|TRBJ2-5
CASSLGQYSGAQYF
TGTGCCAGCAGCTTGGGACAGTACTCCGGTGCCCAGTACTTC
>few|TRBV18|-|TRBJ2-7
CASSPTPTEQYF
TGTGCCAGCTCACCGACTCCTACGGAGCAGTACTTC
>-|TRBV29-1|-|TRBJ1-1
CSVVRDQNTEAFF
TGCAGCGTTGTGCGGGACCAGAACACTGAAGCTTTCTTT
>-|TRBV4-3|-|TRBJ1-4
CASSRSTVNEKLFF
TGCGCCAGCAGCCGATCGACAGTTAATGAAAAACTGTTTTTT
>-|TRBV18|-|TRBJ2-2
CASSPAGTIGNTGELFF
TGTGCCAGCTCACCCGCCGGGACAATCGGCAACACCGGGGAGCTGTTTTTT
>-|TRBV4-3|TRBD2|TRBJ2-1
CASSQEAAGGPTEQFF
TGCGCCAGCAGCCAAGAAGCGGCGGGAGGGCCCACTGAGCAGTTCTTC
>once|TRBV5-4|TRBD1|TRBJ1-1
CASSWGQGARTEAFF
TGTGCCAGCAGCTGGGGACAGGGGGCGCGGACTGAAGCTTTCTTT
>-|TRBV5-1|-|TRBJ1-1
CASSFAGANTEAFF
TGCGCCAGCAGCTTTGCAGGGGCAAACACTGAAGCTTTCTTT
>once|TRBV27|-|TRBJ2-7
CASSLSYSLSYEQYF
TGTGCCAGCAGTTTATCGTACAGTCTTTCCTACGAGCAGTACTTC
>few|TRBV5-4|TRBD1|TRBJ2-7
CASSQQGQLYEQYF
TGTGCCAGCAGCCAACAGGGACAGTTATACGAGCAGTACTTC
>-|TRBV6-5|TRBD1|TRBJ2-3
CASRTGGTDTQYF
TGTGCCAGCAGAACAGGGGGCACAGATACGCAGTATTTT
>-|TRBV11-2|-|TRBJ1-5
CASEQGNGPQHF
TGTGCCAGCGAACAGGGCAACGGGCCCCAGCATTTT